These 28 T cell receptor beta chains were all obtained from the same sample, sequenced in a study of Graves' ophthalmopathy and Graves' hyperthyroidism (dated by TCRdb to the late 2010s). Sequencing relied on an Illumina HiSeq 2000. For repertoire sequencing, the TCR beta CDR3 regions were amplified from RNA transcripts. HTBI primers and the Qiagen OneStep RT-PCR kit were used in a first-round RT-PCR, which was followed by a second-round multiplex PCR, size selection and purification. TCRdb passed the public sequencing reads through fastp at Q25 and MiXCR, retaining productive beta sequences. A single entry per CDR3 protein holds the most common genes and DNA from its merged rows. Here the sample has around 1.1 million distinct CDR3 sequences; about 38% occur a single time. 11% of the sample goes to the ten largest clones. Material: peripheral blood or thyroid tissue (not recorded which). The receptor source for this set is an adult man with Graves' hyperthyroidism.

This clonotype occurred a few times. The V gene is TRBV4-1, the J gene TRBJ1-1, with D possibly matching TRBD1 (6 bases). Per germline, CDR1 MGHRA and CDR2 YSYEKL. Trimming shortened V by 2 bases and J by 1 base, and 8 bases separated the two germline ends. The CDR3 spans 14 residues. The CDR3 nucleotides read TGCGCCAGCAGCCAACTCAGGGGGAACACTGAAGCTTTCTTT. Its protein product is CASSQLRGNTEAFF.

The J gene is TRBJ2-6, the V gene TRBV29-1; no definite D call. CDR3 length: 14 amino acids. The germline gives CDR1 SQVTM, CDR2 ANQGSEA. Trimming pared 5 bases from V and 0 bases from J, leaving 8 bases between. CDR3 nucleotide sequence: TGCAGCGTTACCGACGGCTCTGGGGCCAACGTCCTGACTTTC. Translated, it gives CSVTDGSGANVLTF.

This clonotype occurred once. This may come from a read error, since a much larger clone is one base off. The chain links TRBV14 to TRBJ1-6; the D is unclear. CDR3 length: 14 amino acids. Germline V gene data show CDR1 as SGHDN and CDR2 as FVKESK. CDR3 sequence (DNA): TGTGCCAGCAGCCAAGGGCGGACTAATTCACACCTCCACTTT. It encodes CASSQGRTNSHLHF.

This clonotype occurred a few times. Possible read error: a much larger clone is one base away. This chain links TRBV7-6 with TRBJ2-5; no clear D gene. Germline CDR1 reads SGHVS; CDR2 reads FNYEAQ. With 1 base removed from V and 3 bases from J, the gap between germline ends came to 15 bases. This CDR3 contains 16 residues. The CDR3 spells CASSLGATPGKETQYF. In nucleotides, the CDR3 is TGTGCCAGCAGCTTAGGGGCCACCCCTGGGAAAGAGACCCAGTACTTC.

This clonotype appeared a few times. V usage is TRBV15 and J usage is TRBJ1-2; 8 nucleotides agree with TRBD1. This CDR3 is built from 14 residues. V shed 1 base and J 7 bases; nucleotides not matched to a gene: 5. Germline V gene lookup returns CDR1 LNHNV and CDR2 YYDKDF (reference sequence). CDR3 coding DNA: TGTGCCACCAGCAGAGGACAGGGGACGCGTGGCTACACCTTC. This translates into CATSRGQGTRGYTF.

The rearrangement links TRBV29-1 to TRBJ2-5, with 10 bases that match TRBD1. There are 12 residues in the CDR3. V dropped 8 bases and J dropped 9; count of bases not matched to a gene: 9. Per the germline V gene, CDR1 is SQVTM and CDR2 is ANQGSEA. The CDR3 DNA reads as TGCAGCAAGGGACAGGGGACTAGGGCCCAGTACTTC. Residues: CSKGQGTRAQYF.

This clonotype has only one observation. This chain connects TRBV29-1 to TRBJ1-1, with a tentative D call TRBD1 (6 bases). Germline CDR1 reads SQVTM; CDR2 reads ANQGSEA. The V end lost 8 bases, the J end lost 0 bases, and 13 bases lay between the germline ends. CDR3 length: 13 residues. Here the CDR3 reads CSSWGALNTEAFF. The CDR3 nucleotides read TGCAGCTCTTGGGGGGCGTTGAACACTGAAGCTTTCTTT.

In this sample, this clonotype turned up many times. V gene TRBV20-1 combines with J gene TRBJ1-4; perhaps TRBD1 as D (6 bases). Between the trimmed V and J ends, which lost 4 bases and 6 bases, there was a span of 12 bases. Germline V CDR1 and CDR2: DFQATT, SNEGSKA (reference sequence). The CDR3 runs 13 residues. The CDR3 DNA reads TGCAGTGCTAATGGGGGCTGGGATGAAAAACTGTTTTTT. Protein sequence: CSANGGWDEKLFF.

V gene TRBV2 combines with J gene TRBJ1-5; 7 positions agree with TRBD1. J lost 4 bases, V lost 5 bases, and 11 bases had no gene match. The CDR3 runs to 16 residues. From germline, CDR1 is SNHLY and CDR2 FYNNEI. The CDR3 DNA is TGTGCCAGCAGTTCCGTAAGGGGGCGAGGGAATCAGCCCCAGCATTTT. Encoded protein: CASSSVRGRGNQPQHF.

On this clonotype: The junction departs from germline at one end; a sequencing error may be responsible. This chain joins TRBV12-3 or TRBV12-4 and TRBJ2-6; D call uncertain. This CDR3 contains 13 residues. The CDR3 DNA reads TGTGCCAGCAGCCCGAGTGGGACCAACGTCCTGACTTTC. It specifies CASSPSGTNVLTF.

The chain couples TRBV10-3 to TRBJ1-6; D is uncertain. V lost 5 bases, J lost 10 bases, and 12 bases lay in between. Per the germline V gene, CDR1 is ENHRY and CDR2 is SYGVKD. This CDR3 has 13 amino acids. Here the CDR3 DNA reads TGTGCCATCAGTTACTCTTCGGGATCACCCCTCCACTTT. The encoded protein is CAISYSSGSPLHF.

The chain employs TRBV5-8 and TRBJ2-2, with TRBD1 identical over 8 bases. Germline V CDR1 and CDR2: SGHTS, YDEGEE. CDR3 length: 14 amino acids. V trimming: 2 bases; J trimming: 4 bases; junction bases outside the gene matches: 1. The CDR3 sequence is CASSFTGGTGELFF. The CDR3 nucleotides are TGTGCCAGCAGCTTCACAGGGGGCACCGGGGAGCTGTTTTTT.

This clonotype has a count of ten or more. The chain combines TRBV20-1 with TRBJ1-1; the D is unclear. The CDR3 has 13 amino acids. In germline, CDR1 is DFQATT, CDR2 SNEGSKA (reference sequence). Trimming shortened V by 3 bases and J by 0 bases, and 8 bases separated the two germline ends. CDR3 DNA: TGCAGTGCTAGTTGGCCGATGAACACTGAAGCTTTCTTT. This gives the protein CSASWPMNTEAFF.

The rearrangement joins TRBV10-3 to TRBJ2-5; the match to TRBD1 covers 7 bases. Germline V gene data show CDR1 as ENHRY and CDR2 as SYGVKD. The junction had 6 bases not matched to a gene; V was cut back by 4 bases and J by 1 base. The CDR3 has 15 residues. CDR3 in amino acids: CAISGAGTVQETQYF. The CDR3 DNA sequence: TGTGCCATCAGTGGGGCCGGGACAGTCCAAGAGACCCAGTACTTC.

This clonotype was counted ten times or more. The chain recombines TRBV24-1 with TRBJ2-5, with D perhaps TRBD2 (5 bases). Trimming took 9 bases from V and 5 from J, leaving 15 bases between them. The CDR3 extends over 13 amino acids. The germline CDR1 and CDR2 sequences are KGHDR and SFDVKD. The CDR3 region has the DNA TGTGCCACCGCCTTGCACGGCGGGGAGACCCAGTACTTC. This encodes CATALHGGETQYF.

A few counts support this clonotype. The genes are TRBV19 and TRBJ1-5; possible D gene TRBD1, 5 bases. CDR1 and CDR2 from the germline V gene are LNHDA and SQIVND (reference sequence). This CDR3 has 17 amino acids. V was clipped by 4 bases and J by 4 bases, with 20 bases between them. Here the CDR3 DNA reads TGTGCCAGTAGTAGAAATCCCTGGCAGGGTCGAAATCAGCCCCAGCATTTT. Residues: CASSRNPWQGRNQPQHF.

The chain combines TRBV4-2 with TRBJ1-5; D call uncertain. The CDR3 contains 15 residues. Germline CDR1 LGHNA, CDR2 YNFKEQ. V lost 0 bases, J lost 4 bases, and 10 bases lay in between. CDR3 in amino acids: CASSQDYRGNQPQHF. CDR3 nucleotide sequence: TGTGCCAGCAGCCAAGATTACCGGGGTAATCAGCCCCAGCATTTT.

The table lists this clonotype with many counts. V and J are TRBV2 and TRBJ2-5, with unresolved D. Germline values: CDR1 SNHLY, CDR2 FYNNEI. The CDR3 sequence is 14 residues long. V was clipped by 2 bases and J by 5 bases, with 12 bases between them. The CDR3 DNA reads TGTGCCAGCAGTGAACTGGCCCTTTCGGAGACCCAGTACTTC. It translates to CASSELALSETQYF.

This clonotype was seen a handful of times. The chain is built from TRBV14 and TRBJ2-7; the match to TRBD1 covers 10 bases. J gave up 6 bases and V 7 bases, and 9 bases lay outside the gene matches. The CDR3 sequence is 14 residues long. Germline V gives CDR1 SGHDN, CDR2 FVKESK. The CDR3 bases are TGTGCCAGCAACACCGGGACAGGGGACTCCGAGCAGTACTTC. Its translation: CASNTGTGDSEQYF.

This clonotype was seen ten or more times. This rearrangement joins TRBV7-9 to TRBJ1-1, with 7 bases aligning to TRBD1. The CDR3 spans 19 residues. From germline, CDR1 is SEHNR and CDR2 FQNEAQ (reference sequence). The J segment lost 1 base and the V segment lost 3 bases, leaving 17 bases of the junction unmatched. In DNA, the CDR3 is TGTGCCAGCAGCTTCCCAAATCCCAAACAGGGACAGCCGAACACTGAAGCTTTCTTT. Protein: CASSFPNPKQGQPNTEAFF. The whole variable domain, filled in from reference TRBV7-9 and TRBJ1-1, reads DTGVSQNPRHKITKRGQNVTFRCDPISEHNRLYWYRQTLGQGPEFLTYFQNEAQLEKSRLLSDRFSAERPKGSFSTLEIQRTEQGDSAMYLCASSFPNPKQGQPNTEAFFGQGTRLTVV.

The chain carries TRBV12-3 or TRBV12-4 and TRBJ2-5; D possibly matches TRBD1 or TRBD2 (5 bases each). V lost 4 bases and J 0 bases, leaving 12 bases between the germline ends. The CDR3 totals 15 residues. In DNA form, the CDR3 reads TGTGCCAGCAGTTACCGGGGCGGATACCAAGAGACCCAGTACTTC. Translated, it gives CASSYRGGYQETQYF.

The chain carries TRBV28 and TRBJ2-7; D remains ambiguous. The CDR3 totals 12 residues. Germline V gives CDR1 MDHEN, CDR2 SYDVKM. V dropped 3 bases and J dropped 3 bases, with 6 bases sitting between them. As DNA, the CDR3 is TGTGCCAGCAGTTTTAGCTACTACGAGCAGTACTTC. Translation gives CASSFSYYEQYF.

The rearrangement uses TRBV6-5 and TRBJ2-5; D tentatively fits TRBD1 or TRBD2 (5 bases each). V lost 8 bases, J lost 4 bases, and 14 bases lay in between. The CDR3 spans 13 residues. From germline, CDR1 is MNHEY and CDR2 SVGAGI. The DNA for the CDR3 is TGTGCCAGCCACCGAGGGACCCCAGAGACCCAGTACTTC. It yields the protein CASHRGTPETQYF.

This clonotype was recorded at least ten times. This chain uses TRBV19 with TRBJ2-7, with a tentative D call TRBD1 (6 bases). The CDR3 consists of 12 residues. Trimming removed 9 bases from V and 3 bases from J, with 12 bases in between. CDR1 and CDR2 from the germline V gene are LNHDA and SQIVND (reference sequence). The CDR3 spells CASSIQGYEQYF. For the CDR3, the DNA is TGTGCCAGCTCCATACAGGGCTACGAGCAGTACTTC.

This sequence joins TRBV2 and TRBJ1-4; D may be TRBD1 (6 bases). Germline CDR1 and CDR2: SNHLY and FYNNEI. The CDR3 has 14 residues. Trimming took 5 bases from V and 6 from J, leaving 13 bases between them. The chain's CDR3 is CASSMDRIHEKLFF. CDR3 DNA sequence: TGTGCCAGCAGTATGGACAGAATTCATGAAAAACTGTTTTTT.

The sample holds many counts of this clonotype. The CDR3 sequence is CASSTSGTNYGYTF. The CDR3 DNA reads TGTGCCAGTAGTACCTCCGGGACCAACTATGGCTACACCTTC. V is TRBV19 and J is TRBJ1-2, with D maybe TRBD1 (5 bases). V gave up 4 bases and J gave up 2 bases, with 11 bases separating them. This CDR3 spans 14 amino acids. Germline-derived CDR1 and CDR2 are LNHDA and SQIVND (reference sequence).

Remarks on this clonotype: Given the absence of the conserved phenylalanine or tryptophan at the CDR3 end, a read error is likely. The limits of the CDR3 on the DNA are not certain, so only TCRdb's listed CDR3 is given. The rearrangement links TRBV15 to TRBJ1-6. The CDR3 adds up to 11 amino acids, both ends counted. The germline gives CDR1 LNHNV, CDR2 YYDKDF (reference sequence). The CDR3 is CATSRTHPDSY.

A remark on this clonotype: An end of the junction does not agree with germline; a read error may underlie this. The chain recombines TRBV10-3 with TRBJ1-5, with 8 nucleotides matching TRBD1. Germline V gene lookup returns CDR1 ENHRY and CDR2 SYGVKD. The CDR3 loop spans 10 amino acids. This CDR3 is CASSSGQGVF. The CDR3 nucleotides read TGTGCCAGCAGTTCCGGACAGGGAGTTTTT.